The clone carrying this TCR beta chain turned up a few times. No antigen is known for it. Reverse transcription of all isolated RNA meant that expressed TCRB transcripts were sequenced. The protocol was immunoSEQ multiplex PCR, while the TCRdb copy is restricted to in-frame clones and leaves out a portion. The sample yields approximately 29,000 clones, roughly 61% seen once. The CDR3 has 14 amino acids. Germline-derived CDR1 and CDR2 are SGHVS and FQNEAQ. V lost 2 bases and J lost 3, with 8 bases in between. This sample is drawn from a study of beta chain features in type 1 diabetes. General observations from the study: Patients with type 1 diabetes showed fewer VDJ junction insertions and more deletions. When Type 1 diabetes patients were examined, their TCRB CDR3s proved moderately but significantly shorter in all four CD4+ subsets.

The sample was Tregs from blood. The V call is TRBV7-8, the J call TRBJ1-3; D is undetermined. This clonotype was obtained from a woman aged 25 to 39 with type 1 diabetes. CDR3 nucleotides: TGTGCCAGCAGCTTAACAGTCTTTGGAAACACCATATATTTT. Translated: CASSLTVFGNTIYF.